Below, 16 T cell receptor beta chains from the same sample are listed, as sequenced in a study of blood T cell repertoires in COVID-19. Clones were sequenced by immunoSEQ multiplex PCR, and TCRdb holds only the in-frame ones, with some missing. This table holds about 350,000 clones, almost 90% found once. Sample: peripheral blood. These TCRs come from a woman between 65 and 79 years old with COVID-19, enrolled during active disease.

The V call is TRBV28, the J call TRBJ1-2; 8 bases fit TRBD1. This CDR3 contains 15 residues. Germline V gene lookup returns CDR1 MDHEN and CDR2 SYDVKM. Germline trimming cut 2 bases from V and 7 bases from J; bases unmatched to any gene: 9. The CDR3: CASSLIAGGSGGYTF. CDR3 coding DNA: TGTGCCAGCAGTTTAATAGCAGGGGGCTCGGGTGGCTACACCTTC.

This clone was observed a single time. The V gene is TRBV10-3, the J gene TRBJ2-1; 7 bases align to TRBD2. Unmatched junction bases numbered 3, after V lost 4 bases and J lost 0 bases. There are 15 residues in the CDR3. Germline loops: CDR1 ENHRY, CDR2 SYGVKD. CDR3 bases: TGTGCCATCAGTGTGGGGGGGGTCTCCTACAATGAGCAGTTCTTC. It translates to CAISVGGVSYNEQFF.

The gene calls are TRBV5-1 and TRBJ1-1; D remains ambiguous. Germline loops: CDR1 SGHRS, CDR2 YFSETQ. V gave up 0 bases and J gave up 1 base, with 13 bases separating them. The CDR3 length is 16 residues. The CDR3 is CASSLEPSGRNTEAFF. Here the CDR3 DNA reads TGCGCCAGCAGCTTGGAGCCCTCCGGGAGGAACACTGAAGCTTTCTTT.

The chain employs TRBV7-2 and TRBJ1-3; 7 bases are shared with TRBD1. Germline V gene data show CDR1 as SGHTA and CDR2 as FQGNSA. Trimming removed 5 bases from V and 3 bases from J; junction bases left unmatched: 10. The length of the CDR3 is 16 residues. The CDR3 DNA follows: TGTGCCAGCAGCCCCAGACAGGGATCCTATGGAAACACCATATATTTT. This sequence encodes CASSPRQGSYGNTIYF. The variable domain in full, completed from reference TRBV7-2 and TRBJ1-3, reads GAGVSQSPSNKVTEKGKDVELRCDPISGHTALYWYRQSLGQGLEFLIYFQGNSAPDKSGLPSDRFSAERTGGSVSTLTIQRTQQEDSAVYLCASSPRQGSYGNTIYFGEGSWLTVV.

The genes are TRBV7-3 and TRBJ2-5; D possibly corresponds to TRBD2 (6 bases). Looked up from germline, CDR1 is SGHTA and CDR2 is FQGTGA. V was pared by 5 bases and J by 2 bases, with 18 bases between. There are 16 residues in the CDR3. The chain's CDR3 is CASSPRGSGVQETQYF. DNA of the CDR3: TGTGCCAGCAGCCCACGGGGTAGCGGCGTTCAAGAGACCCAGTACTTC.

The J gene is TRBJ1-2, the V gene TRBV5-6; a weak D match, TRBD1 (5 bases). Trimming removed 1 base from V and 5 bases from J, with 9 bases in between. The germline gives CDR1 SGHDT, CDR2 YYEEEE. The CDR3 length is 13 residues. The CDR3 sequence: CASSLRGAYGYTF. Written as DNA, the CDR3 is TGTGCCAGCAGCTTGAGGGGCGCTTATGGCTACACCTTC.

This clone was detected a few times. The V and J genes are TRBV2 and TRBJ1-2; D is ambiguous. Germline V gene sequence: CDR1 SNHLY, CDR2 FYNNEI. The V end was cut by 8 bases, the J end by 3 bases, with 16 bases between. This CDR3 is built from 14 residues. The CDR3 DNA reads as TGTGCCAGCGGAGAAACCGGGTCCCACTATGGCTACACCTTC. It codes for CASGETGSHYGYTF.

The chain recombines TRBV7-9 with TRBJ1-6; 7 nucleotides line up with TRBD1. The trim removed 11 bases at V and 14 bases at J, leaving 12 bases unmatched. The CDR3 is 12 residues long. CDR1 is SEHNR and CDR2 is FQNEAQ in the germline V gene (reference sequence). The CDR3, as DNA: TGTGCCCGGAGAGGGGGCAATCTTGCCCTCCACTTT. This encodes CARRGGNLALHF.

The V and J genes are TRBV6-1 and TRBJ1-5; possible D gene TRBD1, 5 bases. Germline V lookup: CDR1 MNHNS, CDR2 SASEGT. Between the trimmed V and J ends, which lost 3 bases and 3 bases, there was a span of 15 bases. This CDR3 contains 16 residues. This CDR3 reads CASSDLPGRSNQPQHF. In DNA form, the CDR3 reads TGTGCCAGCAGTGATCTTCCAGGGCGGTCCAATCAGCCCCAGCATTTT.

This clone was seen more than once but under ten times. CDR3 coding DNA: TGCGCCAGCAGCCCTTCCCACGACAGGGACTGGATTATCTACACCTTC. It is translated as CASSPSHDRDWIIYTF. The chain combines TRBV4-3 with TRBJ1-2, with 7 bases lining up with TRBD1. The CDR3 runs to 16 residues. Germline V lookup: CDR1 LGHNA, CDR2 YSLEER. The ends lost 4 bases at V and 10 bases at J; junction bases unmatched: 18.

This clone was counted ten times or more. Other DNA sequences from this sample encode an identical CDR3 as well. The V gene is TRBV21-1, the J gene TRBJ2-5; the table gives TRBD2 as D, unverified against the DNA. TRBV21-1 is tagged as a pseudogene. The CDR3 has 16 amino acids. The CDR3 reads CASSPGGDWEEETQYF. The CDR3 DNA is TGTGCCAGCAGCCCAGGAGGGGACTGGGAAGAAGAGACCCAGTACTTC.

This clone was seen a single time. The chain employs TRBV4-2 and TRBJ2-6; 9 bases are a match to TRBD1. The CDR3 runs 19 residues. The junction had 12 bases not matched to a gene; V was cut back by 4 bases and J by 2 bases. Germline CDR1 reads LGHNA; CDR2 reads YNFKEQ. This CDR3 reads CASSLRTGEYGAGANVLTF. CDR3 in DNA: TGTGCCAGCAGCCTCCGGACAGGGGAATATGGGGCTGGGGCCAACGTCCTGACTTTC.

The genes are TRBV4-2 and TRBJ1-6; D unclear. From germline, CDR1 is LGHNA and CDR2 YNFKEQ. Trimming shortened V by 0 bases and J by 10 bases, and 10 bases separated the two germline ends. The CDR3 runs 14 residues. The CDR3 region has the DNA TGTGCCAGCAGCCAAGACCGTGCAGAATCACCCCTCCACTTT. It yields the protein CASSQDRAESPLHF.

The V gene is TRBV14, the J gene TRBJ2-7; TRBD1 matches 8 bases. The CDR3 totals 15 residues. Germline CDR1 is SGHDN and CDR2 is FVKESK. V shed 0 bases, J shed 3 bases, and the junction held 4 bases outside the gene matches. CDR3 nucleotides: TGTGCCAGCAGCCAAGAGGGACAGGCTCGCTACGAGCAGTACTTC. Amino acids: CASSQEGQARYEQYF. Complete variable domain (other parts from reference TRBV14 and TRBJ2-7): EAGVTQFPSHSVIEKGQTVTLRCDPISGHDNLYWYRRVMGKEIKFLLHFVKESKQDESGMPNNRFLAERTGGTYSTLKVQPAELEDSGVYFCASSQEGQARYEQYFGPGTRLTVT.

The chain links TRBV10-1 to TRBJ1-6, with D tentatively TRBD1 (5 bases). Germline CDR1 and CDR2: WNHNN and SYGVQD (reference sequence). Trimming removed 4 bases at V and 7 bases at J, with 11 bases between. The CDR3 has 14 residues. The CDR3 coding sequence is TGCGCCAGCAGTGGCGGGACGTGGAATTCACCCCTCCACTTT. Encoded protein: CASSGGTWNSPLHF.

The V call is TRBV6-6, the J call TRBJ2-5, with D tentatively TRBD2 (5 bases). The germline V gene encodes CDR1 MNHNY and CDR2 SVGAGI (reference sequence). The CDR3 has 14 residues. Trimming removed 1 base from V and 5 bases from J, with 11 bases in between. The CDR3 spells CASSYYRDRETQYF. The CDR3 DNA sequence: TGTGCCAGCAGTTACTACCGGGATCGGGAGACCCAGTACTTC.